The T cell receptor (beta chain) under discussion was sequenced for a study of shared clonotypes between healthy human individuals (dated by TCRdb to the early 2020s). Regarding the research as a whole: A couple of women and a few men aged 18 to 49 years were included in the cohort. For each donor, three plates each were used for CD4 naive and CD4 memory, two plates were used for CD8 naive, and one plate was used for CD8 memory. To estimate repertoire size and how much clonotypes are shared between individuals, the study performed deep sequencing of blood TCR repertoires from five healthy adults. Per donor, leukapheresis produced somewhere between about 0.8 and 9 billion PBMCs. To increase sequencing depth and limit assay-specific biases, different laboratories used diverse techniques to prepare libraries and sequence TCR repertoires. Beyond this particular receptor, the publication reports: Based on pairwise subsampling, the degree of clonotype sharing among donors was expected to be affected by sequencing depth. The genetic and exposure-history diversity represented was limited by the small number of donors. Larger estimated clonotype richness was generally found for naive subsets than for memory subsets. When several donors were compared, the shared fraction of clonotypes was around 5% for naive CD4, about 4% for naive CD8, about 2.4% for memory CD4, and under 0.5% for memory CD8. Compared with non-shared clonotypes, clonotypes shared by all four sorted-subset donors had higher generation probabilities. Incomplete sequencing was indicated by rarefaction of sorted-subset datasets, despite the large sequencing depth. Sampling was limited to blood, and TCR repertoires in tissue likely differ from TCR repertoires in blood.

The donors were healthy, HIV-negative adults who had no recently reported acute infections or vaccinations. Only Caucasian adults living in Nashville, Tennessee, USA were represented among the donors. CD4+ T cells were enriched by magnetic negative selection, after which naive cells were positively selected on CD45RA and the negative fraction was taken as the memory subset. After blood collection by leukapheresis, PBMCs were isolated using Ficoll-Histopaque density gradient centrifugation and then cryopreserved in the vapor phase of liquid nitrogen. Analytical flow cytometry was used to check the purity and quantity of every magnetically sorted T cell population. Genomic DNA was isolated from each sorted fraction and quantified by UV absorbance on a Nanodrop 2000c. V is reduced by 2 bases and J by 9 bases, leaving a spacing of 9 bases between them. Sequences SGHRS (CDR1) and YFSETQ (CDR2) are obtained from the germline V gene. The CDR3, cysteine through phenylalanine, is 12 amino acids long. Just CDR3 DNA is preserved here, 36 bases in frame from base 1.

On this clone itself: Its specific antigen is unknown. No qualities accompany the bases; no much larger clone lies one base away.

TCR CDR3 regions were amplified from genomic DNA by multiplex PCR using the deep immunoSEQ assay. Genomic DNA extracted from each cell subset was distributed evenly over all wells of several immunoSEQ 96-well plates, and each plate served as one replicate. For sorted subsets, around 200 ng genomic DNA, equal to about 30,000 T cell genomes, was loaded into each replicate PCR. Purified libraries were quantified with a Qubit 3.0 fluorometer, sized on a Bioanalyzer 2100, and re-quantified with the KAPA Library Quantification kit. Every immunoSEQ 96-well plate was sequenced on a dedicated single-read 150-cycle Illumina NextSeq 550 flow cell. As for the authors' bioinformatics: Because the immunoSEQ output included only junctional sequences and no quality scores, the filtering could not be the same as the filtering used for full-length reads. To assign V/J genes and CDR3, sequences were annotated against IMGT germline references using PyIR, a Python wrapper for IgBLAST v1.9. Reads with weak V/J assignments (E-value above 1e-6), missing CDR3, stop codons, out-of-frame junctions, or ambiguous translated residues were removed. V3J clonotypes were defined as sequences sharing an identical inferred V gene, J gene, and CDR3 amino acid sequence. Percentage overlap between repertoires was computed as shared unique clonotypes divided by the size of the smaller repertoire. RTK rarefaction, the Chao1 estimator, and Recon v2.1 estimates of unobserved clonotypes were used to assess repertoire richness. For all TCRbeta clonotypes obtained by the gDNA method from several donors, generation probabilities were computed with OLGA. Not all clones reach the TCRdb copy of this immuneACCESS table, which keeps in-frame sequences only. Checked studies attribute under half of the gap to unresolved V genes and leave the rest unexplained. V and J calls and clone size are copied from that table; D and trimming were computed from the DNA. Recorded for this sample are over a million clones; 96% of them occurred a single time. The ten largest clones capture 1.2% of the sample.

The sequence was collected from a young man in good health. In this chain, TRBV5-1 is recombined with TRBJ2-1, with a weak D call of TRBD1 (6 bases match). Sequencing was done on a sample of naive CD4+ T cells sorted from blood. The cell subset or site label corresponds to: CD45RA+ positively selected. The nucleotide sequence reads as follows: TGCGCCAGCAGCTTACAGGGTTTTGAGCAGTTCTTC. Its translation is CASSLQGFEQFF.